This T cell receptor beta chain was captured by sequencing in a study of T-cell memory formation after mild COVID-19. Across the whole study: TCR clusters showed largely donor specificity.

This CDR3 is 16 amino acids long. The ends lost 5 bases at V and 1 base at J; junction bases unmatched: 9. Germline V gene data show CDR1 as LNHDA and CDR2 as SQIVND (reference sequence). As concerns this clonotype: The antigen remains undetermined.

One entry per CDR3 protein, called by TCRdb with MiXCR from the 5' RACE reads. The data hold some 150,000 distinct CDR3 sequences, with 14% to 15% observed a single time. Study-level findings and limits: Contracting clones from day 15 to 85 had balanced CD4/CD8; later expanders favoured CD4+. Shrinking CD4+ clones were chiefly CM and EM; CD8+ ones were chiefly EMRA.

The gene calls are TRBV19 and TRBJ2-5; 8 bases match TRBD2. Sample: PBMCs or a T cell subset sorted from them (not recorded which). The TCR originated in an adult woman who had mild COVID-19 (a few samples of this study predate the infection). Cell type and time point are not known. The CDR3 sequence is CASSRFSGSGQETQYF. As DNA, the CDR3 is TGTGCCAGTAGTCGCTTCAGCGGGAGCGGCCAAGAGACCCAGTACTTC.